The sample holds one count of the clone carrying this T cell receptor (beta chain). As yet, its antigen is unknown. The V gene's germline CDR1 is DFQATT and CDR2 SNEGSKA (reference sequence). The CDR3 is 15 residues long. Trimming took 3 bases from V and 1 from J, leaving 14 bases between them. The data were taken from a study of T cell responses to AZD1222 COVID-19 vaccine. Whole-study results and caveats: Of spike-specific TCRs, nearly half reportedly target regions left unmutated in variants.

Profiled with immunoSEQ multiplex PCR; TCRdb holds only in-frame clones, not every one. The sample holds more than 100,000 clones; about 88% are singletons and the top ten take roughly 10%. The chain carries TRBV20-1 and TRBJ2-3; the D gene is possibly TRBD2 (6 bases). Sequencing was performed on peripheral blood, taken on day 0 of AZD1222 vaccination. This sequence was found in an adult in good health. CDR3 sequence: CSASSAGKGTDTQYF. CDR3 coding DNA: TGCAGTGCTAGTTCTGCGGGGAAAGGCACAGATACGCAGTATTTT.